Below, 31 T cell receptor beta chains from the same sample are listed, as sequenced in a study of cytomegalovirus exposure and HLA in healthy donors. Amplification used 60 Vbeta primers and 13 Jbeta primers. Only in-frame clones appear in the TCRdb table, and some are missing; sequencing was by immunoSEQ multiplex PCR. The table shows around 180,000 clones, with 70% to 85% occurring only once. Sequencing was done on a sample of PBMCs. These receptors originate from a girl aged 2-15 years in good health and CMV-seropositive.

V and J are TRBV5-1 and TRBJ2-7; 9 positions match TRBD2. The CDR3 totals 14 residues. With 4 bases clipped from V and 2 bases from J, the junction kept 4 bases outside the gene matches. Germline CDR1 SGHRS, CDR2 YFSETQ. The CDR3 here is CASSISGSAYEQYF. CDR3 DNA sequence: TGCGCCAGCAGCATTAGCGGGAGCGCCTACGAGCAGTACTTC.

V gene TRBV5-8 combines with J gene TRBJ1-1; possibly TRBD1 for D (6 bases). The CDR3 is made up of 16 amino acids. Germline V gives CDR1 SGHTS, CDR2 YDEGEE. Trimming pared 1 base from V and 5 bases from J, leaving 18 bases between. The CDR3 sequence is CASSLYVWGLGTEAFF. DNA for the CDR3: TGTGCCAGCAGCTTGTATGTTTGGGGGCTGGGGACTGAAGCTTTCTTT.

V gene TRBV7-6 combines with J gene TRBJ2-5; 8 bases map to TRBD2. Germline trimming cut 5 bases from V and 9 bases from J; bases unmatched to any gene: 23. The CDR3 totals 18 residues. The germline V gene encodes CDR1 SGHVS and CDR2 FNYEAQ. Here the CDR3 reads CASSVNRGNGRALSPQYF. The CDR3, as DNA: TGTGCCAGCAGCGTTAATAGGGGGAACGGGAGGGCCCTTAGTCCCCAGTACTTC.

This sequence joins TRBV4-1 and TRBJ1-5, with D possibly TRBD1 on 5 matching bases. This CDR3 is 18 amino acids long. The germline gives CDR1 MGHRA, CDR2 YSYEKL. V lost 0 bases to trimming and J lost 0 bases, with 15 bases between them. The CDR3 bases are TGCGCCAGCAGCCAAGATAGTGCGGGGGTCATTAGCAATCAGCCCCAGCATTTT. Protein sequence: CASSQDSAGVISNQPQHF.

J is TRBJ1-3 and V is TRBV28, with 9 bases aligning to TRBD1. The CDR3 consists of 16 residues. Germline trimming cut 5 bases from V and 8 bases from J; bases unmatched to any gene: 13. The germline CDR1 and CDR2 sequences are MDHEN and SYDVKM. CDR3 nucleotide sequence: TGTGCCAGCAGTCCCTACAGGGGGCTTATAGTGGACACCATATATTTT. It is translated as CASSPYRGLIVDTIYF.

CDR3 sequence reads: CASSYQSGTKNIQYF. In DNA form, the CDR3 reads TGTGCCAGCAGCTACCAATCGGGGACCAAAAACATTCAGTACTTC. The genes are TRBV28 and TRBJ2-4; a possible D gene is TRBD2 (5 bases). Looked up from germline, CDR1 is MDHEN and CDR2 is SYDVKM. V was trimmed by 6 bases and J by 2 bases, leaving 14 bases between them. CDR3 length: 15 amino acids. Full variable domain (remainder filled in from reference TRBV28 and TRBJ2-4): DVKVTQSSRYLVKRTGEKVFLECVQDMDHENMFWYRQDPGLGLRLIYFSYDVKMKEKGDIPEGYSVSREKKERFSLILESASTNQTSMYLCASSYQSGTKNIQYFGAGTRLSVL.

This clone appeared once. This chain connects TRBV27 to TRBJ1-5; D is undetermined. The length of the CDR3 is 14 residues. V lost 2 bases and J lost 4, with 9 bases in between. CDR1 and CDR2 from the germline V gene are MNHEY and SMNVEV (reference sequence). The CDR3 nucleotides are TGTGCCAGCAGTTTACCCGGACTGAATCAGCCCCAGCATTTT. Its translation is CASSLPGLNQPQHF.

The chain uses TRBV13 and TRBJ2-1; no definite D call. The CDR3 extends over 14 amino acids. Trimming removed 3 bases at V and 1 base at J, with 7 bases between. CDR1 is PRHDT, CDR2 FYEKMQ, per germline (reference sequence). CDR3 sequence: CASSFGGSYNEQFF. DNA for the CDR3: TGTGCCAGCAGCTTCGGCGGATCCTACAATGAGCAGTTCTTC.

This clone was seen only once. This chain connects TRBV25-1 to TRBJ2-2; 7 bases are a match to TRBD1. The germline CDR1 and CDR2 sequences are MGHDK and SYGVNS. This CDR3 has 16 amino acids. V was pared by 3 bases and J by 0 bases, with 4 bases of the junction left unmatched. Here the CDR3 DNA reads TGTGCCAGCAGTGATCCAGGACAGGCGAACACCGGGGAGCTGTTTTTT. Amino acid sequence: CASSDPGQANTGELFF.

V and J are TRBV28 and TRBJ2-4; 8 bases agree with TRBD2. The CDR3 extends over 14 amino acids. Germline V CDR1 and CDR2: MDHEN, SYDVKM. V shed 6 bases and J 9 bases; nucleotides not matched to a gene: 10. The DNA of the CDR3 is TGTGCCAGCAGCAGAAGAGGACTAGCTGGCATTCAGTACTTC. It yields the protein CASSRRGLAGIQYF.

This chain connects TRBV19 to TRBJ2-7; D may be TRBD1 (6 bases). The CDR3 length is 23 residues. Germline CDR1 LNHDA, CDR2 SQIVND (reference sequence). The germline V and J ends were trimmed by 2 bases and 0 bases, with 35 bases remaining between them. CDR3 loop: CASSISPYPAAFHRDRSSYEQYF. The DNA for the CDR3 is TGTGCCAGTAGTATATCCCCATACCCCGCAGCCTTCCACAGGGATCGTTCCTCCTACGAGCAGTACTTC.

The chain uses TRBV11-3 and TRBJ2-5; D gene unclear. In germline, CDR1 is SGHNT, CDR2 YENEEA. This CDR3 region has 15 residues. The V gene lost 1 base and the J gene lost 5 bases, with 14 bases spanning the gap. CDR3 nucleotide sequence: TGTGCCAGCAGCTTAGTGGTAAGGAGAGAGGAGACCCAGTACTTC. Its protein is CASSLVVRREETQYF.

The chain combines TRBV30 with TRBJ2-1; D is uncertain. CDR1 and CDR2 from the germline V gene are GTSNPN and SVGIG (reference sequence). Trimming cost V 1 base and J 2 bases, with 9 bases left between them. The CDR3 length is 14 residues. As DNA, the CDR3 is TGTGCCTGGAGTGAGAGAGGTCCCTACAATGAGCAGTTCTTC. This translates into CAWSERGPYNEQFF.

J is TRBJ1-1 and V is TRBV5-1; 7 bases align to TRBD1. Germline V gene sequence: CDR1 SGHRS, CDR2 YFSETQ. Losses at the gene ends were 4 bases for V and 8 bases for J; bases not matched to a gene: 23. The CDR3 loop spans 18 amino acids. This chain's CDR3 is CASSKAPKSGTAAGEAFF. CDR3 in DNA: TGCGCCAGCAGCAAAGCTCCCAAATCCGGGACAGCCGCCGGGGAAGCTTTCTTT.

The V gene is TRBV5-4, the J gene TRBJ1-2; the D gene is possibly TRBD1 (5 bases). The V gene lost 4 bases and the J gene lost 8 bases, with 21 bases spanning the gap. Germline CDR1 reads SGHNT; CDR2 reads YYREEE (reference sequence). This CDR3 contains 15 residues. This chain's CDR3 is CASSPPMGGIGGYTF. The CDR3 DNA is TGTGCCAGCAGCCCGCCCATGGGGGGGATCGGGGGCTACACCTTC.

This chain links TRBV5-4 with TRBJ2-5; TRBD2 agrees at 7 bases. This CDR3 spans 14 amino acids. The germline V gene encodes CDR1 SGHNT and CDR2 YYREEE (reference sequence). After removal of 0 bases from V and 6 bases from J, the junction contained 5 bases not matched to a gene. CDR3 DNA sequence: TGTGCCAGCAGCTTGGCCGCGGGAGAACAGACCCAGTACTTC. As protein: CASSLAAGEQTQYF.

This clone was detected once. The chain has TRBV5-1 and TRBJ2-3; possible D gene TRBD2, 6 bases. The germline CDR1 and CDR2 sequences are SGHRS and YFSETQ. Trimming stripped 3 bases from V and 0 bases from J, with 11 bases between. CDR3 length: 15 residues. CDR3 residues: CASSSPLASTDTQYF. CDR3 coding DNA: TGCGCCAGCAGCTCACCACTAGCTAGCACAGATACGCAGTATTTT.

The V and J genes are TRBV7-2 and TRBJ2-2; 10 positions match TRBD1. CDR1 is SGHTA, CDR2 FQGNSA, per germline. The CDR3 runs to 15 residues. Trimming removed 6 bases from V and 7 bases from J; junction bases left unmatched: 8. CDR3 DNA: TGTGCCAGCAGTCGAGACAGGGGGCGAAGCGGGGAGCTGTTTTTT. Translated, it gives CASSRDRGRSGELFF.

CDR3 sequence reads: CASRPGQGPSGELFF. CDR3 sequence (DNA): TGTGCCAGCAGACCCGGCCAGGGGCCTTCCGGGGAGCTGTTTTTT. The J gene is TRBJ2-2, the V gene TRBV6-5, with D possibly matching TRBD1 (6 bases). The CDR3 covers 15 residues. The V gene's germline CDR1 is MNHEY and CDR2 SVGAGI. Trimming cost V 6 bases and J 6 bases, with 17 bases left between them.

CDR3 coding DNA: TGTGCCAGCAGTGGGGGGGACAGGTACGAGCAGTACTTC. Translated: CASSGGDRYEQYF. The chain links TRBV25-1 to TRBJ2-5; 8 nucleotides line up with TRBD1. The J call is doubtful: the DNA matches TRBJ2-7 better. The CDR3 contains 13 residues. The germline CDR1 and CDR2 sequences are MGHDK and SYGVNS.

The V gene is TRBV18, the J gene TRBJ1-2; no clear D. The CDR3 extends over 14 amino acids. From germline, CDR1 is KGHSH and CDR2 LQKENI. The V and J ends lost 3 bases and 8 bases respectively, with 16 bases between them. CDR3 loop: CASSPSGRNEGYTF. The CDR3 region has the DNA TGTGCCAGCTCACCCTCGGGGAGGAACGAAGGCTACACCTTC.

The table lists this clone with a count of one. The chain links TRBV11-2 to TRBJ2-3; TRBD2 is a possible D gene (5 bases). V shed 0 bases and J shed 10 bases, with 11 bases lying between them. The germline gives CDR1 SGHAT, CDR2 FQNNGV. The CDR3 has 13 amino acids. CDR3: CASSLDGPGSQYF. CDR3 DNA sequence: TGTGCCAGCAGCTTAGATGGGCCGGGATCGCAGTATTTT.

The chain uses TRBV5-1 and TRBJ2-7; D remains ambiguous. V lost 4 bases, J lost 4 bases, and 18 bases lay in between. This CDR3 is 15 amino acids long. The germline V gene has CDR1 SGHRS and CDR2 YFSETQ. The CDR3: CASSEESSHLYEQYF. The CDR3 coding sequence is TGCGCCAGCAGCGAGGAAAGCTCACACCTTTACGAGCAGTACTTC.

In DNA form, the CDR3 reads TGTGCCAGCAGCTTAGAGGCTAGCTCCTACAATGAGCAGTTCTTC. Amino acid sequence: CASSLEASSYNEQFF. The chain is built from TRBV7-8 and TRBJ2-1; D is ambiguous. Germline V CDR1 and CDR2: SGHVS, FQNEAQ. CDR3 size: 15 residues. V was clipped by 1 base and J by 0 bases, with 7 bases between them.

The chain employs TRBV7-8 and TRBJ2-7; D is unclear. The V end lost 3 bases, the J end lost 3 bases, and 15 bases lay between the germline ends. The CDR3 covers 15 residues. Germline V gene lookup returns CDR1 SGHVS and CDR2 FQNEAQ. DNA for the CDR3: TGTGCCAGCAGCTTCCCAGGAACAGAAATCTACGAGCAGTACTTC. This encodes CASSFPGTEIYEQYF.

This clone was seen just once. The V gene is TRBV6-5, the J gene TRBJ2-3, with D perhaps matching TRBD1 (7 bases). Germline assignment: CDR1 MNHEY and CDR2 SVGAGI. The CDR3 is made up of 15 amino acids. Trimming shortened V by 4 bases and J by 1 base, and 12 bases separated the two germline ends. CDR3 sequence: CASSFTGEGTDTQYF. The DNA of the CDR3 is TGTGCCAGCAGTTTCACAGGGGAGGGCACAGATACGCAGTATTTT.

The rearrangement joins TRBV4-1 to TRBJ1-5; 9 nucleotides line up with TRBD1. Trimming at V came to 6 bases and at J to 6 bases, leaving 9 bases not matched to a gene. This CDR3 has 15 amino acids. Per the germline V gene, CDR1 is MGHRA and CDR2 is YSYEKL. In nucleotides, the CDR3 is TGCGCCAGCAGTTTAAGGACAGGGGAAAGTCAGCCCCAGCATTTT. Residues: CASSLRTGESQPQHF.

V usage is TRBV27 and J usage is TRBJ2-5, with 7 nucleotides matching TRBD1. The V segment lost 7 bases and the J segment 5 bases; nucleotides outside the gene matches: 10. Germline CDR1 is MNHEY and CDR2 is SMNVEV (reference sequence). The length of the CDR3 is 14 residues. Here the CDR3 reads CASTRGGAEETQYF. The CDR3 DNA sequence: TGTGCCAGCACAAGAGGGGGCGCGGAGGAGACCCAGTACTTC.

This clone was seen a single time. The J gene is TRBJ2-5, the V gene TRBV5-1; weak D call: TRBD1 (6 bases). Germline assignment: CDR1 SGHRS and CDR2 YFSETQ. CDR3 length: 15 amino acids. The V and J ends lost 0 bases and 2 bases respectively, with 11 bases between them. The CDR3 sequence is CASSLEGTTQETQYF. The CDR3, as DNA: TGCGCCAGCAGCTTGGAGGGGACAACGCAAGAGACCCAGTACTTC.

The V call is TRBV9, the J call TRBJ1-2; tentatively, D is TRBD1 (5 bases). The germline gives CDR1 SGDLS, CDR2 YYNGEE. The CDR3 is 15 amino acids. Trimming cost V 4 bases and J 3 bases, with 16 bases left between them. CDR3 protein: CASSPSPGGDYGYTF. The CDR3, as DNA: TGTGCCAGCAGCCCCTCCCCCGGGGGAGACTATGGCTACACCTTC.

The chain has TRBV5-1 and TRBJ2-5; TRBD2 aligns across 15 bases. V lost 5 bases and J lost 4; bases outside the gene matches: 9. This CDR3 contains 17 residues. Germline CDR1 and CDR2: SGHRS and YFSETQ. CDR3 bases: TGCGCCAGCAGAGATGGACTAGCGGGAGGGCGGGGAGAGACCCAGTACTTC. This codes for CASRDGLAGGRGETQYF. Supplemented by reference TRBV5-1 and TRBJ2-5, the full variable domain reads KAGVTQTPRYLIKTRGQQVTLSCSPISGHRSVSWYQQTPGQGLQFLFEYFSETQRNKGNFPGRFSGRQFSNSRSEMNVSTLELGDSALYLCASRDGLAGGRGETQYFGPGTRLLVL.